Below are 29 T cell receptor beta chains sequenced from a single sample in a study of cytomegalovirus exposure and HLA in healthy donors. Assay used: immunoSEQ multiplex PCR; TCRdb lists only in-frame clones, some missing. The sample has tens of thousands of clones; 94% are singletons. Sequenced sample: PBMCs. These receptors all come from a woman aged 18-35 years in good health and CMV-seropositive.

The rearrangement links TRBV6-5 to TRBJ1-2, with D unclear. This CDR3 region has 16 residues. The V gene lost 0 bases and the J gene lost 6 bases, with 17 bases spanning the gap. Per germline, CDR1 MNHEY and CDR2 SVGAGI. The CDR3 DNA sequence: TGTGCCAGCAGTTACTCGAGGGATATATCTTCTAATGGCTACACCTTC. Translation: CASSYSRDISSNGYTF.

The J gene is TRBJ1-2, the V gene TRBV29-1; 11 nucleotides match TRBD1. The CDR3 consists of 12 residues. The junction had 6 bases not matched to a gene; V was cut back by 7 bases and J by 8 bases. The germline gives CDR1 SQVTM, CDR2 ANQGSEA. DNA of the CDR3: TGCAGCGGTAGGGACAGGGGGTACGGCTACACCTTC. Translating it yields CSGRDRGYGYTF.

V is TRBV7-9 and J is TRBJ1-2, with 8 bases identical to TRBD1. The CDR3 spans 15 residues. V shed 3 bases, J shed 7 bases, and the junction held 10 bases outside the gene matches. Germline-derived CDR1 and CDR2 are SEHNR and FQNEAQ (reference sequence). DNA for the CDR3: TGTGCCAGCAGCTTTAAGAGGACAGGGTGGTCTGGCTACACCTTC. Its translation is CASSFKRTGWSGYTF.

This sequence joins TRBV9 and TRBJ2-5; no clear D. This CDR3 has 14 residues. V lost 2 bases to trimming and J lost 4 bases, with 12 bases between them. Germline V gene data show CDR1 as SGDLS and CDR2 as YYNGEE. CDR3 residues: CASSVGSSPETQYF. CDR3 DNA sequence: TGTGCCAGCAGCGTGGGCTCCTCCCCAGAGACCCAGTACTTC.

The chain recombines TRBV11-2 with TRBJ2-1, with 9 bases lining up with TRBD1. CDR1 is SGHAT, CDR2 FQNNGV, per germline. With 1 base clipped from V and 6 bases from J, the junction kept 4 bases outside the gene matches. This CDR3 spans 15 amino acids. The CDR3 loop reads CASSLGGTGPNEQFF. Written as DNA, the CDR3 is TGTGCCAGCAGCTTAGGGGGGACAGGGCCCAATGAGCAGTTCTTC.

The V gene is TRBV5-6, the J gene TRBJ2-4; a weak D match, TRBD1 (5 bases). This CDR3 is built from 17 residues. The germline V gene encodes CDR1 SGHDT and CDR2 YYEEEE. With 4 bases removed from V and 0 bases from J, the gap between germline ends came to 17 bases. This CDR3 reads CASSENGNRLAKNIQYF. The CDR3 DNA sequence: TGTGCCAGCAGCGAGAACGGAAACAGGCTAGCCAAAAACATTCAGTACTTC.

DNA of the CDR3: TGTGCCAGCTCACAAACAGGGGGGTACTCCTACGAGCAGTACTTC. Translation: CASSQTGGYSYEQYF. This sequence joins TRBV18 and TRBJ2-7; 8 bases are shared with TRBD1. The CDR3 consists of 15 residues. V dropped 4 bases and J dropped 0; count of bases not matched to a gene: 5. Germline CDR1 is KGHSH and CDR2 is LQKENI.

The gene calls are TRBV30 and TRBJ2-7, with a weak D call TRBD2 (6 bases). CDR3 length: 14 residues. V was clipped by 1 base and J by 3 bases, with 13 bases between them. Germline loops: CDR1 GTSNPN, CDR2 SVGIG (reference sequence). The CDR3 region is CAWSEARGFYEQYF. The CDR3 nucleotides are TGTGCCTGGAGTGAGGCGCGGGGCTTCTACGAGCAGTACTTC. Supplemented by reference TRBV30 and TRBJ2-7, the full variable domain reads SQTIHQWPATLVQPVGSPLSLECTVEGTSNPNLYWYRQAAGRGLQLLFYSVGIGQISSEVPQNLSASRPQDRQFILSSKKLLLSDSGFYLCAWSEARGFYEQYFGPGTRLTVT.

The CDR3 sequence: CASSSGGGGYTF. DNA of the CDR3: TGTGCCAGCAGTAGCGGCGGGGGCGGCTACACCTTC. The V call is TRBV28, the J call TRBJ1-2; a possible D gene is TRBD1 (6 bases). The CDR3 length is 12 residues. Per germline, CDR1 MDHEN and CDR2 SYDVKM. V lost 5 bases and J lost 8, with 12 bases in between.

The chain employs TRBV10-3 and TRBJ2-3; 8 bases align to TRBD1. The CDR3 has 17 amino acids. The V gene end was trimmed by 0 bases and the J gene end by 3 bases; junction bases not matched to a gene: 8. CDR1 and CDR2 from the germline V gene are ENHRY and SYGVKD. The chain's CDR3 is CAISESYQGAGTDTQYF. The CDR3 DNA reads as TGTGCCATCAGTGAGTCATATCAGGGGGCCGGGACAGATACGCAGTATTTT.

As DNA, the CDR3 is TGTGCCAGCAGTGAAGCGGTGGGACTGTTTTTT. Encoded protein: CASSEAVGLFF. The gene calls are TRBV28 and TRBJ1-4; D remains ambiguous. The CDR3 has 11 amino acids. Germline V gene data show CDR1 as MDHEN and CDR2 as SYDVKM. Trimming left V 5 bases short and J 13 bases short, with 11 bases between.

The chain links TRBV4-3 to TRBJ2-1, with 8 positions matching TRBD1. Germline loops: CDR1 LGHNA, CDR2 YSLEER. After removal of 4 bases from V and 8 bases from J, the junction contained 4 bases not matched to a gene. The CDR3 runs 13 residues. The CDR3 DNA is TGCGCCAGCAGCCTCTCCAGGGGGCATGAGCAGTTCTTC. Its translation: CASSLSRGHEQFF.

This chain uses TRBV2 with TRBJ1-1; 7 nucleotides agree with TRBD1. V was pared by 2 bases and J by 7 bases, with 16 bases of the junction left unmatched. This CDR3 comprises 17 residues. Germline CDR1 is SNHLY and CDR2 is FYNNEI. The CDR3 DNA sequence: TGTGCCAGCAGTGAACCACAAACCCCAGGGGGATCCGATGAAGCTTTCTTT. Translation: CASSEPQTPGGSDEAFF.

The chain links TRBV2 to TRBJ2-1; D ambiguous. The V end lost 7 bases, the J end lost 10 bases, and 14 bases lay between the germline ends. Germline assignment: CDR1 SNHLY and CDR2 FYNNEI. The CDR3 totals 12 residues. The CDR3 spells CASTGRLWEQFF. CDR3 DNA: TGTGCCAGCACAGGCAGGCTATGGGAGCAGTTCTTC.

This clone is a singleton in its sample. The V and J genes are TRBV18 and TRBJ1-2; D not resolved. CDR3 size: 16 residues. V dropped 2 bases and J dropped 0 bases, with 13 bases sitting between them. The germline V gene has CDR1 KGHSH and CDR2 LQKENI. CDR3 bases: TGTGCCAGCTCACCAGCACGTTCGGACTCTAACTATGGCTACACCTTC. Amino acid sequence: CASSPARSDSNYGYTF.

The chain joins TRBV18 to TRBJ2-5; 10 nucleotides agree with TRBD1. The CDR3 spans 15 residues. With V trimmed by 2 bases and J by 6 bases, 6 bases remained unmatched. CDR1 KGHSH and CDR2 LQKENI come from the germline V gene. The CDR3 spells CASSPTDRGAKTQYF. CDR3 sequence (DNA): TGTGCCAGCTCACCAACGGACAGGGGGGCAAAGACCCAGTACTTC. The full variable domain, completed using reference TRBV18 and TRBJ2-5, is NAGVMQNPRHLVRRRGQEARLRCSPMKGHSHVYWYRQLPEEGLKFMVYLQKENIIDESGMPKERFSAEFPKEGPSILRIQQVVRGDSAAYFCASSPTDRGAKTQYFGPGTRLLVL.

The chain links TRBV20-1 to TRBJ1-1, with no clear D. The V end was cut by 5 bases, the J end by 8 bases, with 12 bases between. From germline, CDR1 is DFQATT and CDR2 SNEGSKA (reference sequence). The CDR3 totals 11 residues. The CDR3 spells CSARGLKEAFF. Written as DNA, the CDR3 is TGCAGTGCTCGGGGTCTTAAGGAAGCTTTCTTT.

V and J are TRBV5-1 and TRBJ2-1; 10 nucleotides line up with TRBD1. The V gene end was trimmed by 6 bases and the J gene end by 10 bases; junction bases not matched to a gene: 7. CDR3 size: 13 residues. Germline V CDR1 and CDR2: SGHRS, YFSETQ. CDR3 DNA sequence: TGCGCCAGCACCGGGACAGGGGTTTGGGAGCAGTTCTTC. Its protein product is CASTGTGVWEQFF.

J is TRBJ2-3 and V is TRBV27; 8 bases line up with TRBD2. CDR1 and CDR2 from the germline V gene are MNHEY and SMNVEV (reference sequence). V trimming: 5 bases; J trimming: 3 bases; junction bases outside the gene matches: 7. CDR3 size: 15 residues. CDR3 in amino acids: CASSTPGTSTDTQYF. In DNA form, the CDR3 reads TGTGCCAGCAGTACCCCCGGGACTAGTACAGATACGCAGTATTTT.

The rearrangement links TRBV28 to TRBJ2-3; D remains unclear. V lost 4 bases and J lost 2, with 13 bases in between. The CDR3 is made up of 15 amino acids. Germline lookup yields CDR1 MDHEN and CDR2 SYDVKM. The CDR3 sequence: CASSYVVVNTDTQYF. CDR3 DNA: TGTGCCAGCAGTTATGTAGTTGTTAACACAGATACGCAGTATTTT.

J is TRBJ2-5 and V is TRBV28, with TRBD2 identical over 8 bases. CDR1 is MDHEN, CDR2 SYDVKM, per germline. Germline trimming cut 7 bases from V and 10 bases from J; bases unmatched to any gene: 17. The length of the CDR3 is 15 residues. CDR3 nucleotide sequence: TGTGCCAGCAAAAAGCCGTCCGGGACTAGGGTGGGCCAGTACTTC. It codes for CASKKPSGTRVGQYF.

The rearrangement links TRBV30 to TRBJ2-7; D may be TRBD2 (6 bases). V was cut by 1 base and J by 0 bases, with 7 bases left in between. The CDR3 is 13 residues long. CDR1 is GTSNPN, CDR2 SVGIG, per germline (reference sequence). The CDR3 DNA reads TGTGCCTGGAGTGGGGGGGTCTCCTACGAGCAGTACTTC. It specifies CAWSGGVSYEQYF. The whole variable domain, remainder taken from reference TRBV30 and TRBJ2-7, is SQTIHQWPATLVQPVGSPLSLECTVEGTSNPNLYWYRQAAGRGLQLLFYSVGIGQISSEVPQNLSASRPQDRQFILSSKKLLLSDSGFYLCAWSGGVSYEQYFGPGTRLTVT.

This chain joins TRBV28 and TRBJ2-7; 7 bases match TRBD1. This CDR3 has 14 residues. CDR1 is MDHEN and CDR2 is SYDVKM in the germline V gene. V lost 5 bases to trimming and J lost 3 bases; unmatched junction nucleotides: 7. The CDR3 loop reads CASSPTGDHYEQYF. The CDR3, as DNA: TGTGCCAGCAGTCCAACAGGGGACCACTACGAGCAGTACTTC.

CDR3 in amino acids: CASSGTVKSNQPQHF. CDR3 nucleotide sequence: TGTGCCAGCAGTGGGACAGTTAAAAGCAATCAGCCCCAGCATTTT. The J gene is TRBJ1-5, the V gene TRBV6-1; D may be TRBD1 (6 bases). Trimming shortened V by 4 bases and J by 1 base, and 11 bases separated the two germline ends. Germline lookup yields CDR1 MNHNS and CDR2 SASEGT. This CDR3 is built from 15 residues.

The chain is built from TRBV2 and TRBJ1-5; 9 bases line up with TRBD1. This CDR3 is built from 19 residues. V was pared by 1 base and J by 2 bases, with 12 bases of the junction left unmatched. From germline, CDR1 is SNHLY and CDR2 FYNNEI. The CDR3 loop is CASSEGRGTGGVGNQPQHF. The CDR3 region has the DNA TGTGCCAGCAGTGAAGGTAGGGGAACAGGGGGCGTCGGCAATCAGCCCCAGCATTTT.

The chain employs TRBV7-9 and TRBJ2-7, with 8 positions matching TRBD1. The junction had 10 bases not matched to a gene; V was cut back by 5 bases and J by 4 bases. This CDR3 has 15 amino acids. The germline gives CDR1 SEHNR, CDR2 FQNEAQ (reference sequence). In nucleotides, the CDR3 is TGTGCCAGCAGCCGTACGACAGGGGACCCTTACGAGCAGTACTTC. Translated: CASSRTTGDPYEQYF.

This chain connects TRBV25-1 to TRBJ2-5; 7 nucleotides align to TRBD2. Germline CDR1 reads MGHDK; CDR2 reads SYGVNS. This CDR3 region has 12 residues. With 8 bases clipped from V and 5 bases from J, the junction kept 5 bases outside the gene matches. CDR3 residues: CASHDGGETQYF. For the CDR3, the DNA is TGTGCCAGCCACGACGGGGGGGAGACCCAGTACTTC.

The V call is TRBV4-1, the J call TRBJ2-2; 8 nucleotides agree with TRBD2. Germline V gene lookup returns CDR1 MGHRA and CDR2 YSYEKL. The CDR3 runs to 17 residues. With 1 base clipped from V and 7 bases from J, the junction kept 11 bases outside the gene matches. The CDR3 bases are TGCGCCAGCAGCCAAGCAAGATCGGGGGGGATTAGCGGGGAGCTGTTTTTT. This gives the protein CASSQARSGGISGELFF.

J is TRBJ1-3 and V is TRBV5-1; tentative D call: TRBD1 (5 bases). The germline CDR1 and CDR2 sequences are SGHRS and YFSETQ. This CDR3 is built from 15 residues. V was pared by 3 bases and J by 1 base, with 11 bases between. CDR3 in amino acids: CASSSDMGSGNTIYF. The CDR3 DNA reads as TGCGCCAGCAGCTCGGACATGGGGTCTGGAAACACCATATATTTT.